These T cell receptor beta chains were read from a single sample in a study of T cells in Graves' hyperthyroidism and ophthalmopathy. TCRdb re-derived calls from the multiplex PCR reads in MiXCR, one entry per CDR3 protein. The sample includes 560,000 or so distinct CDR3 sequences, roughly 46% seen only once; the top ten take 6.5% to 9%. Sequencing was carried out using peripheral blood or thyroid tissue (not recorded which). The receptors were gathered from a woman between 18 and 30 years old with Graves' hyperthyroidism. CDR3s include the opening cysteine and the closing phenylalanine or tryptophan. A D gene is named only where the DNA matches it firmly. Not all rows give a size; the values are once, few, many and, for expanded clones, a class.

clone_size j_call d_call cdr3_length v_call cdr3_aa cdr3_nt
- TRBJ2-7 TRBD1 14 TRBV20-1 CSARDTGETYEQYF TGCAGTGCTAGAGATACAGGGGAAACCTACGAGCAGTACTTC
- TRBJ2-5 TRBD2 15 TRBV5-1 CASSMGLAGQETQYF TGCGCCAGCAGCATGGGACTAGCGGGACAAGAGACCCAGTACTTC
- TRBJ2-5 - 14 TRBV6-6 CASSYSGDQETQYF TGTGCCAGCAGTTACTCTGGAGACCAAGAGACCCAGTACTTC
- TRBJ1-6 TRBD1 15 TRBV10-3 CASSRGQLSGSPLHF TGTGCCAGCAGCAGGGGACAGCTTTCGGGGTCACCCCTCCACTTT
few TRBJ1-2 - 13 TRBV19 CASSRVGIYGYTF TGTGCCAGTAGCCGGGTTGGGATCTATGGCTACACCTTC
few TRBJ1-6 - 18 TRBV19 CASSIEGLWSSYNSPLHF TGTGCCAGTAGTATAGAAGGCCTATGGAGCTCCTATAATTCACCCCTCCACTTT
few TRBJ1-1 - 15 TRBV10-3 CASSFTGAPATEAFF TGTGCCAGCAGTTTCACCGGGGCGCCGGCGACTGAAGCTTTCTTT
many TRBJ1-2 TRBD1 13 TRBV29-1 CSGGTGRNYGYTF TGCAGCGGGGGGACAGGGAGAAACTATGGCTACACCTTC
few TRBJ2-7 TRBD1 15 TRBV20-1 CSARDRRTGGYEQYF TGCAGTGCTAGAGATCGTAGGACAGGGGGCTACGAGCAGTACTTC
- TRBJ2-7 TRBD1 16 TRBV9 CASSPSGTGASYEQYF TGTGCCAGCAGCCCCTCCGGGACAGGGGCCTCCTACGAGCAGTACTTC
- TRBJ1-5 - 13 TRBV5-4 CASSLSGPEPQHF TGTGCCAGCAGCTTGTCAGGCCCTGAACCCCAGCATTTT
- TRBJ2-2 - 16 TRBV2 CASSNGGGPNTGELFF TGTGCCAGCAGCAACGGTGGGGGGCCGAACACCGGGGAGCTGTTTTTT
few TRBJ1-6 TRBD1 16 TRBV2 CASSQPDRARDSPLHF TGTGCCAGCAGCCAGCCGGACAGGGCTCGGGATTCACCCCTCCACTTT
few TRBJ1-2 TRBD1 13 TRBV13 CASSTGQGRGYTF TGTGCCAGCAGCACGGGACAGGGGAGAGGCTACACCTTC
many TRBJ1-1 - 14 TRBV7-9 CASRSGLLNTEAFF TGTGCCAGCAGGTCGGGACTCCTGAACACTGAAGCTTTCTTT
many TRBJ1-4 - 13 TRBV29-1 CSARSPVSEKLFF TGCAGCGCCCGTTCCCCAGTTAGTGAAAAACTGTTTTTT
many TRBJ2-7 - 12 TRBV13 CASSRYPYEQYF TGTGCCAGCAGCCGGTATCCCTACGAGCAGTACTTC
- TRBJ2-3 - 15 TRBV6-5 CASSYSASGTDTQYF TGTGCCAGCAGTTACTCGGCTAGCGGCACAGATACGCAGTATTTT
many TRBJ1-2 - 13 TRBV19 CASKEGLDYGYTF TGTGCCAGTAAAGAGGGTCTCGACTATGGCTACACCTTC
- TRBJ2-7 - 15 TRBV29-1 CSPGGGAGASYEQYF TGCAGCCCCGGAGGGGGAGCGGGCGCCTCCTACGAGCAGTACTTC
few TRBJ2-5 TRBD2 16 TRBV7-9 CASSPASSGYQETQYF TGTGCCAGCAGCCCTGCGTCTAGCGGGTACCAAGAGACCCAGTACTTC
- TRBJ2-7 TRBD2 16 TRBV7-2 CASSLLGGRPTYEQYF TGTGCCAGCAGCTTATTGGGCGGGAGGCCCACCTACGAGCAGTACTTC
few TRBJ2-2 TRBD1 15 TRBV7-2 CASRLTGGATGELFF TGTGCCAGCAGATTGACAGGGGGCGCGACCGGGGAGCTGTTTTTT
- TRBJ1-2 TRBD1 18 TRBV25-1 CASSATPTGTGAAYGYTF TGTGCCAGCAGTGCTACTCCGACCGGGACAGGGGCGGCCTATGGCTACACCTTC
many TRBJ2-5 TRBD1 13 TRBV7-3 CASSYRGRETQYF TGTGCCAGCAGCTACAGGGGGCGGGAGACCCAGTACTTC
once TRBJ1-2 - 13 TRBV15 CAIATGSNYGYTF TGTGCCATTGCGACGGGTAGTAACTATGGCTACACCTTC
many TRBJ1-2 TRBD1 14 TRBV12-3/TRBV12-4 CASSHRGRGYGYTF TGTGCCAGCAGTCACAGGGGGCGCGGCTATGGCTACACCTTC
once TRBJ1-5 - 13 TRBV29-1 CSATEQGHQPQHF TGCAGCGCCACAGAGCAGGGTCATCAGCCCCAGCATTTT
few TRBJ1-3 - 15 TRBV29-1 CSVEPGLNSGNTIYF TGCAGCGTTGAGCCGGGACTCAACTCTGGAAACACCATATATTTT
- TRBJ2-2 - 14 TRBV29-1 CSAEGAGITGELFF TGCAGCGCTGAGGGGGCGGGAATCACCGGGGAGCTGTTTTTT
- TRBJ1-4 TRBD1 15 TRBV6-4 CASSDSGQGNEKLFF TGTGCCAGCAGTGATTCGGGACAGGGGAATGAAAAACTGTTTTTT
- TRBJ2-7 TRBD1 14 TRBV20-1 CSAGGTGGSYEQYF TGCAGTGCAGGGGGGACAGGGGGCTCCTACGAGCAGTACTTC
- TRBJ2-7 TRBD1 15 TRBV7-3 CASSPRDSLSYEQYF TGTGCCAGCAGCCCCCGGGACAGTTTATCCTACGAGCAGTACTTC
few TRBJ1-1 - 15 TRBV7-8 CASSLVPGANTEAFF TGTGCCAGCAGCTTAGTCCCAGGGGCGAACACTGAAGCTTTCTTT
- TRBJ2-7 TRBD2 15 TRBV24-1 CATSASGTDSYEQYF TGTGCCACCAGTGCTAGCGGGACAGACTCCTACGAGCAGTACTTC
- TRBJ2-7 TRBD2 15 TRBV7-2 CASSLTGGRTHEQYF TGTGCCAGCAGTTTGACTGGCGGGAGAACCCACGAGCAGTACTTC
- TRBJ2-7 - 14 TRBV11-2 CASSLALISYEQYF TGTGCCAGCAGCTTGGCCCTCATCTCCTACGAGCAGTACTTC
many TRBJ1-6 - 13 TRBV25-1 CASSFSYNSPLHF TGTGCCAGCAGCTTCTCCTATAATTCACCCCTCCACTTT
- TRBJ1-5 TRBD1 14 TRBV24-1 CATSAGQGIQPQHF TGTGCCACCAGCGCCGGACAGGGGATTCAGCCCCAGCATTTT
- TRBJ1-1 - 17 TRBV7-2 CASSQDRSGNLNTEAFF TGTGCCAGCAGCCAAGATCGGTCAGGTAACCTCAACACTGAAGCTTTCTTT
few TRBJ1-6 - 16 TRBV12-3/TRBV12-4 CASSPSSGTLNSPLHF TGTGCCAGCAGTCCGTCCTCCGGGACTCTCAATTCACCCCTCCACTTT
many TRBJ2-7 - 13 TRBV20-1 CSAREDGTYEQYF TGCAGTGCTAGGGAGGACGGAACCTACGAGCAGTACTTC
many TRBJ2-7 TRBD2 15 TRBV10-3 CAISLTSGSTYEQYF TGTGCCATCAGCTTGACTAGCGGGAGCACCTACGAGCAGTACTTC